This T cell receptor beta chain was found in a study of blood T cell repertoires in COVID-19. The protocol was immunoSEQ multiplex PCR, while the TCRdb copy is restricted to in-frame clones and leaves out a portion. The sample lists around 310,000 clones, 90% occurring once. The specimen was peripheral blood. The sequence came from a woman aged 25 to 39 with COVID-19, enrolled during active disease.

This CDR3 is CASSQVQGSQPQHF. CDR3 nucleotides: TGCGCCAGCAGCCAAGTACAGGGGAGTCAGCCCCAGCATTTT. This chain joins TRBV4-3 and TRBJ1-5; TRBD1 matches at 7 bases. Trimming at V came to 1 base and at J to 6 bases, leaving 3 bases not matched to a gene. The CDR3 sequence is 14 residues long. The germline CDR1 and CDR2 sequences are LGHNA and YSLEER.